This section outlines one T cell receptor (beta chain) sequence together with its context. Its specificity is unknown. The gene symbols are mouse symbols. The read falls 1 residue short of the CDR3 end, and the missing part is taken from the germline J gene. The source of the sample is a study of tissue T cells after allogeneic stem cell transplantation. Study-level results: In patients and mice, blood and spleen missed much of tissue repertoire.

Germline values: CDR1 NSHNY, CDR2 SYGAGN. V gave up 1 base and J gave up 5 bases; unmatched junction bases: 3. This CDR3 contains 14 residues. Profiled with immunoSEQ multiplex PCR; TCRdb holds only in-frame clones, not every one. The sample has more than 40,000 clones, about three quarters seen once. Specimen: sorted cells pooled from one or two spleens. V usage is TRBV13-1 and J usage is TRBJ2-5; 8 nucleotides line up with TRBD2. This clonotype was obtained from a pool of C57BL/6 mice in good health. CDR3 sequence: CASSDRGGADTQYF. Incomplete CDR3 DNA: TGTGCCAGCAGTGATCGCGGGGGGGCAGACACCCAGTAC.